This T cell receptor beta chain originates from a study of blood T cell repertoires in COVID-19. With 8 bases clipped from V and 6 bases from J, the junction kept 10 bases outside the gene matches. Germline V CDR1 and CDR2: MNHEY, SVGAGI. The CDR3 has 15 residues. Original analysis: The assay estimated nucleated cells by amplifying reference gene primers. The protocol was immunoSEQ multiplex PCR, while the TCRdb copy is restricted to in-frame clones and leaves out a portion. Clone size and the V and J calls come from that table; the DNA yielded D and trimming. The sample carries 200,000 to 250,000 clones, 85% to 90% recorded once. Clinical history as reported by participants underpinned cohort assignment.

The TCR originated in a man younger than 45 who had been exposed to COVID-19. Source material: PBMCs or T cells enriched from blood (not recorded which). The rearrangement joins TRBV6-5 to TRBJ2-2; TRBD1 matches at 9 bases. The CDR3 DNA is TGTGCCAGCTGGGAGGACAGGGGAAGTGCCGGGGAGCTGTTTTTT. It specifies CASWEDRGSAGELFF.